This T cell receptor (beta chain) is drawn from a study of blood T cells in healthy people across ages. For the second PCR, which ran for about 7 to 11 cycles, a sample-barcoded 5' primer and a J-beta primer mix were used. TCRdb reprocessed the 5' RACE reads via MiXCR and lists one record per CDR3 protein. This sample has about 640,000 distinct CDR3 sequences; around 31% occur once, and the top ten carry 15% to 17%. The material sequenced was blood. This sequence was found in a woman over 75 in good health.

CDR3 sequence reads: CASTNTGGPTNFGGYTF. CDR3 coding DNA: TGTGCCAGCACCAATACTGGGGGCCCCACAAACTTCGGTGGCTACACCTTC. V and J are TRBV7-9 and TRBJ1-2; the D gene is possibly TRBD1 (6 bases). Germline values: CDR1 SEHNR, CDR2 FQNEAQ (reference sequence). The V and J ends lost 7 bases and 7 bases respectively, with 28 bases between them. This CDR3 contains 17 residues.